These 3 T cell receptor beta chains share one sample of origin, sequenced in a study of blood T cell repertoires in COVID-19. Clones were read by immunoSEQ multiplex PCR, and TCRdb kept only the in-frame ones, dropping some. Of 120,000 or so clones listed, over 75% were seen once; the top ten hold less than 8.5%. The specimen was peripheral blood. The receptor set was obtained from a man at least 80 years old with active or convalescent COVID-19.

The rearrangement uses TRBV6-6 and TRBJ2-7; the D gene is possibly TRBD1 (6 bases). This CDR3 has 13 residues. Trimming stripped 7 bases from V and 2 bases from J, with 12 bases between. Per the germline V gene, CDR1 is MNHNY and CDR2 is SVGAGI (reference sequence). The CDR3 here is CASTQTGTYEQYF. DNA for the CDR3: TGTGCCAGCACCCAGACAGGAACCTACGAGCAGTACTTC.

Of note for this clone: At one end the junction does not follow the germline gene, possibly because of a read error. Other DNA sequences within the sample encode an identical CDR3. The rearrangement links TRBV25-1 to TRBJ2-7, with D unclear. There are 12 residues in the CDR3. The germline V gene has CDR1 MGHDK and CDR2 SYGVNS. DNA for the CDR3: TGTGCCAGCAGTGAATTCGGGTACGAGCAGTACTTT. Translating gives CASSEFGYEQYF.

The chain recombines TRBV29-1 with TRBJ2-3; D perhaps matches TRBD2 (6 bases). V lost 6 bases and J 0 bases, leaving 16 bases between the germline ends. The CDR3 spans 15 residues. Germline V lookup: CDR1 SQVTM, CDR2 ANQGSEA. The CDR3 is CSVSLGGESTDTQYF. Here the CDR3 DNA reads TGCAGCGTCTCCCTGGGGGGAGAGAGCACAGATACGCAGTATTTT.